Presented here are 26 T cell receptor beta chains from one specimen sequenced in a study of T cell responses to AZD1222 COVID-19 vaccine. Here immunoSEQ multiplex PCR was the method, and the copy in TCRdb shows in-frame clones only, minus some. The sample contains about 110,000 clones, about nine tenths of which appear only once. The sample was peripheral blood, taken on day 0 of AZD1222 vaccination. The receptors were gathered from an adult in good health.

This clone was observed a single time. The V and J genes are TRBV7-9 and TRBJ2-3; TRBD1 matches at 9 bases. With 4 bases clipped from V and 2 bases from J, the junction kept 7 bases outside the gene matches. Germline assignment: CDR1 SEHNR and CDR2 FQNEAQ (reference sequence). The CDR3 length is 16 residues. For the CDR3, the DNA is TGTGCCAGCAGCTACCGACAGGGGGGAACCACAGATACGCAGTATTTT. It encodes CASSYRQGGTTDTQYF.

This clone was seen a single time. This rearrangement joins TRBV6-5 to TRBJ2-1; the match to TRBD2 covers 10 bases. The CDR3 is made up of 14 amino acids. J was trimmed by 5 bases and V by 6 bases; bases with no gene match: 4. Per germline, CDR1 MNHEY and CDR2 SVGAGI. In DNA form, the CDR3 reads TGTGCCAGCAGGGTGCTAGCGGGGGACAATGAGCAGTTCTTC. Amino acid sequence: CASRVLAGDNEQFF.

This clone was observed a handful of times. V gene TRBV10-3 combines with J gene TRBJ2-7, with 8 positions matching TRBD1. The V gene end was trimmed by 3 bases and the J gene end by 0 bases; junction bases not matched to a gene: 10. CDR3 size: 17 residues. Germline CDR1 and CDR2: ENHRY and SYGVKD. CDR3 nucleotides: TGTGCCATCAGTGACCTAGCCGCCGGGACAGGCTCCTACGAGCAGTACTTC. This codes for CAISDLAAGTGSYEQYF.

V is TRBV30 and J is TRBJ1-1; D unclear. With 5 bases removed from V and 0 bases from J, the gap between germline ends came to 10 bases. In germline, CDR1 is GTSNPN, CDR2 SVGIG (reference sequence). The CDR3 runs to 13 residues. Here the CDR3 reads CAWGDGMNTEAFF. The CDR3 DNA reads as TGTGCCTGGGGAGACGGGATGAACACTGAAGCTTTCTTT.

The V call is TRBV4-3, the J call TRBJ2-1, with TRBD2 identical over 10 bases. The CDR3 sequence is 17 residues long. Germline lookup yields CDR1 LGHNA and CDR2 YSLEER. V lost 0 bases, J lost 0 bases, and 2 bases stayed unmatched. CDR3 coding DNA: TGCGCCAGCAGCCAAGATCCTAGCGGGAGCTCCTACAATGAGCAGTTCTTC. Residues: CASSQDPSGSSYNEQFF.

The V gene is TRBV27, the J gene TRBJ1-2; TRBD1 aligns across 8 bases. Germline trimming cut 2 bases from V and 4 bases from J; bases unmatched to any gene: 6. The CDR3 length is 15 residues. From germline, CDR1 is MNHEY and CDR2 SMNVEV (reference sequence). Here the CDR3 DNA reads TGTGCCAGCAGTTTACGGGCAGGGGGCGCCTATGGCTACACCTTC. It translates to CASSLRAGGAYGYTF.

The J gene is TRBJ1-3, the V gene TRBV28; D gene ambiguous. Trimming removed 2 bases at V and 0 bases at J, with 5 bases between. The germline V gene encodes CDR1 MDHEN and CDR2 SYDVKM. This CDR3 is 14 amino acids long. The CDR3: CASSLVLSGNTIYF. The CDR3 DNA reads as TGTGCCAGCAGTTTAGTACTCTCTGGAAACACCATATATTTT.

This clone was seen a single time. The chain joins TRBV2 to TRBJ2-1; 8 nucleotides agree with TRBD2. The germline V gene has CDR1 SNHLY and CDR2 FYNNEI. Trimming at V came to 7 bases and at J to 2 bases, leaving 10 bases not matched to a gene. The CDR3 has 16 residues. CDR3 DNA sequence: TGTGCCAGCACCCGCACCGGGAGGGCCACCTACAATGAGCAGTTCTTC. It encodes CASTRTGRATYNEQFF.

This rearrangement joins TRBV7-2 to TRBJ2-3; D call uncertain. V gave up 4 bases and J gave up 6 bases, with 11 bases separating them. Per germline, CDR1 SGHTA and CDR2 FQGNSA. The CDR3 totals 13 residues. This CDR3 reads CASSSSSTDTQYF. In DNA, the CDR3 is TGTGCCAGCAGCTCCAGCTCAACGGATACGCAGTATTTT. The variable domain in full, with the rest retrieved from reference TRBV7-2 and TRBJ2-3, is GAGVSQSPSNKVTEKGKDVELRCDPISGHTALYWYRQSLGQGLEFLIYFQGNSAPDKSGLPSDRFSAERTGGSVSTLTIQRTQQEDSAVYLCASSSSSTDTQYFGPGTRLTVL.

The chain combines TRBV4-3 with TRBJ2-3; D remains ambiguous. The CDR3 sequence is 14 residues long. Trimming removed 6 bases at V and 2 bases at J, with 12 bases between. Germline CDR1 LGHNA, CDR2 YSLEER. The CDR3 loop is CASRVNIDTDTQYF. The CDR3 bases are TGCGCCAGCAGGGTTAATATAGACACAGATACGCAGTATTTT.

The chain uses TRBV3-1 (or the pseudogene TRBV3-2) and TRBJ2-5; D not certain. V shed 3 bases and J shed 1 base, with 9 bases lying between them. Germline V gives CDR1 LGHDT, CDR2 YNNKEL (reference sequence). CDR3 length: 14 amino acids. CDR3 sequence reads: CASSQNLGQETQYF. The CDR3 DNA reads TGTGCCAGCAGCCAGAATTTGGGCCAAGAGACCCAGTACTTC.

CDR3: CASKQGTDTQYF. The CDR3 DNA reads as TGTGCCAGCAAGCAGGGGACAGATACGCAGTATTTT. V usage is TRBV28 and J usage is TRBJ2-3; possibly TRBD1 for D (6 bases). The CDR3 is made up of 12 amino acids. Germline CDR1 and CDR2: MDHEN and SYDVKM. V was pared by 7 bases and J by 3 bases, with 8 bases between. The full variable domain, in which reference TRBV28 and TRBJ2-3 provide the parts outside the CDR3, is DVKVTQSSRYLVKRTGEKVFLECVQDMDHENMFWYRQDPGLGLRLIYFSYDVKMKEKGDIPEGYSVSREKKERFSLILESASTNQTSMYLCASKQGTDTQYFGPGTRLTVL.

The rearrangement joins TRBV30 to TRBJ1-2; 7 bases fit TRBD1. Germline CDR1 reads GTSNPN; CDR2 reads SVGIG (reference sequence). V trimming: 1 base; J trimming: 2 bases; junction bases outside the gene matches: 1. This CDR3 is 13 amino acids long. The CDR3 sequence is CAWSATGNYGYTF. CDR3 sequence (DNA): TGTGCCTGGAGTGCGACAGGGAACTATGGCTACACCTTC.

CDR3 DNA sequence: TGTGCCAGCAGCCGGGACAGGGTTGGAGGGAACTATGGCTACACCTTC. This codes for CASSRDRVGGNYGYTF. The chain joins TRBV5-4 to TRBJ1-2, with 9 bases identical to TRBD1. Germline loops: CDR1 SGHNT, CDR2 YYREEE (reference sequence). This CDR3 has 16 residues. V dropped 4 bases and J dropped 2; count of bases not matched to a gene: 9.

The V and J genes are TRBV5-8 and TRBJ2-1, with D maybe TRBD1 (5 bases). Germline assignment: CDR1 SGHTS and CDR2 YDEGEE. The germline V and J ends were trimmed by 0 bases and 7 bases, with 20 bases remaining between them. The CDR3 spans 17 residues. DNA of the CDR3: TGTGCCAGCAGCTTGGCCGGTAGGCGGACAAGGGCGAATGAGCAGTTCTTC. Residues: CASSLAGRRTRANEQFF.

The rearrangement joins TRBV28 to TRBJ2-7; 8 positions agree with TRBD1. Germline values: CDR1 MDHEN, CDR2 SYDVKM. The length of the CDR3 is 14 residues. J lost 6 bases, V lost 2 bases, and 6 bases had no gene match. CDR3 bases: TGTGCCAGCAGTTTACCGGGACAGGAAAGCGAGCAGTACTTC. It is translated as CASSLPGQESEQYF.

The rearrangement links TRBV24-1 to TRBJ2-7; no firm D call. The V and J ends lost 3 bases and 3 bases respectively, with 8 bases between them. CDR3 length equals 13 residues. Germline loops: CDR1 KGHDR, CDR2 SFDVKD. CDR3 nucleotides: TGTGCCACCAGTGATGAGGAGTGCTACGAGCAGTACTTC. It translates to CATSDEECYEQYF.

The chain carries TRBV5-1 and TRBJ1-1; TRBD1 matches at 10 bases. The CDR3 length is 16 residues. V lost 4 bases, J lost 4 bases, and 10 bases stayed unmatched. The germline CDR1 and CDR2 sequences are SGHRS and YFSETQ. CDR3: CASSTRQGASGTEAFF. For the CDR3, the DNA is TGCGCCAGCAGCACCCGACAGGGGGCTTCGGGCACTGAAGCTTTCTTT.

The V gene is TRBV7-9, the J gene TRBJ1-5, with D unresolved. Deletions cut 1 base from V and 6 bases from J, with 7 bases between. This CDR3 is built from 13 residues. In germline, CDR1 is SEHNR, CDR2 FQNEAQ (reference sequence). CDR3 bases: TGTGCCAGCAGCTTAGGTTACGGTCAGCCCCAGCATTTT. It translates to CASSLGYGQPQHF.

The chain uses TRBV11-2 and TRBJ2-1, with D possibly matching TRBD2 (5 bases). The CDR3 runs 16 residues. The V gene lost 5 bases and the J gene lost 0 bases, with 14 bases spanning the gap. The germline V gene encodes CDR1 SGHAT and CDR2 FQNNGV. The CDR3 loop reads CASSPGLVSSYNEQFF. The CDR3 DNA reads as TGTGCCAGCAGCCCCGGACTCGTAAGCTCCTACAATGAGCAGTTCTTC.

The chain links TRBV19 to TRBJ1-1, with 8 bases aligning to TRBD1. CDR1 and CDR2 (germline): LNHDA, SQIVND (reference sequence). CDR3 length: 15 residues. The J segment lost 1 base and the V segment lost 4 bases, leaving 5 bases of the junction unmatched. DNA of the CDR3: TGTGCCAGTAGTAACCAGGGGGCGACGAACACTGAAGCTTTCTTT. This translates into CASSNQGATNTEAFF. Looking up the rest from reference TRBV19 and TRBJ1-1 gives the full variable domain: DGGITQSPKYLFRKEGQNVTLSCEQNLNHDAMYWYRQDPGQGLRLIYYSQIVNDFQKGDIAEGYSVSREKKESFPLTVTSAQKNPTAFYLCASSNQGATNTEAFFGQGTRLTVV.

This clone was recorded once. The rearrangement uses TRBV18 and TRBJ2-2; 11 bases agree with TRBD1. V shed 1 base, J shed 3 bases, and the junction held 1 base outside the gene matches. The CDR3 covers 16 residues. Germline-derived CDR1 and CDR2 are KGHSH and LQKENI. DNA for the CDR3: TGTGCCAGCTCACCACTGGGACAGGGGGACACCGGGGAGCTGTTTTTT. Its protein is CASSPLGQGDTGELFF.

In nucleotides, the CDR3 is TGTGCCAGCAGGTGGATTAGCGGTAGCACAGATACGCAGTATTTT. This sequence encodes CASRWISGSTDTQYF. The chain links TRBV7-2 to TRBJ2-3; a weak D match, TRBD2 (6 bases). The CDR3 contains 15 residues. V shed 6 bases and J shed 0 bases, with 13 bases lying between them. Germline values: CDR1 SGHTA, CDR2 FQGNSA.

The J gene is TRBJ2-3, the V gene TRBV5-1; 8 bases align to TRBD1. The CDR3 is 11 residues long. V shed 2 bases, J shed 10 bases, and the junction held 0 bases outside the gene matches. In germline, CDR1 is SGHRS, CDR2 YFSETQ. This chain's CDR3 is CASSLQGAQYF. The CDR3 DNA reads TGCGCCAGCAGCTTACAGGGGGCGCAGTATTTT.

CDR3 sequence reads: CASSVDRVNGYTF. The DNA of the CDR3 is TGTGCCAGCTCAGTGGACAGGGTGAATGGCTACACCTTC. This chain joins TRBV18 and TRBJ1-2, with 8 bases matching TRBD1. CDR3 length: 13 residues. Germline CDR1 reads KGHSH; CDR2 reads LQKENI. V lost 5 bases to trimming and J lost 6 bases; unmatched junction nucleotides: 5.

V is TRBV28 and J is TRBJ1-6; tentatively, D is TRBD1 (6 bases). The CDR3 extends over 19 amino acids. The germline V and J ends were trimmed by 0 bases and 7 bases, with 22 bases remaining between them. The germline V gene encodes CDR1 MDHEN and CDR2 SYDVKM. CDR3 sequence (DNA): TGTGCCAGCAGTTTATGGGCAGGGGTGGGGGTTCAGGGGAATTCACCCCTCCACTTT. Protein sequence: CASSLWAGVGVQGNSPLHF.